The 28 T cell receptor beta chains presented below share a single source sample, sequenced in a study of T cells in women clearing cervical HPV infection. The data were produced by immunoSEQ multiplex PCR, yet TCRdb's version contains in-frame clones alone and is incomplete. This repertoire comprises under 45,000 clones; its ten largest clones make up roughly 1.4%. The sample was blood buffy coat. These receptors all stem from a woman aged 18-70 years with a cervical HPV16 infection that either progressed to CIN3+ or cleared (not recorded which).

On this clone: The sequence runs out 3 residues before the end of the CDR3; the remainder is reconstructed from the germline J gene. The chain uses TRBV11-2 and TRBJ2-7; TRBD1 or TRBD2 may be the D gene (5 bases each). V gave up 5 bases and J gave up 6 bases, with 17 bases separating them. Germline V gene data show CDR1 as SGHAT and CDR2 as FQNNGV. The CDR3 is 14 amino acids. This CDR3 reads CASSVHRRTAEQYF. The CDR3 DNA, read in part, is TGTGCCAGCAGCGTACACAGGAGGACGGCCGAG.

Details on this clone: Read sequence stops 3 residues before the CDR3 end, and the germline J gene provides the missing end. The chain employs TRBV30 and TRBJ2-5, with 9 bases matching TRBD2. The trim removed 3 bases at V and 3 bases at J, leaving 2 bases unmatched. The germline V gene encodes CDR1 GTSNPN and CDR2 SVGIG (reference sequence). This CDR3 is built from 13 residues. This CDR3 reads CAWSRTSEETQYF. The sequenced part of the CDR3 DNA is TGTGCCTGGAGCAGGACTAGCGAAGAGACC.

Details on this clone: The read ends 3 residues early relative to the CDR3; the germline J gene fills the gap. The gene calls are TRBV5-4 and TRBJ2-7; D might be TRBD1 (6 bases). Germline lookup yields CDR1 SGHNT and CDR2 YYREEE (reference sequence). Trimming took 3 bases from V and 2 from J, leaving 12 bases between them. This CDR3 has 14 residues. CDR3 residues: CASSSRGRAYEQYF. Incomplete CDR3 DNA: TGTGCCAGCAGCTCCAGGGGAAGAGCCTACGAG.

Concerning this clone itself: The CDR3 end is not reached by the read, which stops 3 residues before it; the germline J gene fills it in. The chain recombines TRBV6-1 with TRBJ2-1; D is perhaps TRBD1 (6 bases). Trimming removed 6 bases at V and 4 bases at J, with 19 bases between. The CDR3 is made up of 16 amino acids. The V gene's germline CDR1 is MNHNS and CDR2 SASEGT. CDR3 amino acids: CASRETGTYDYNEQFF. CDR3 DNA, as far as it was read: TGTGCCAGCAGAGAAACCGGGACATACGATTACAATGAG.

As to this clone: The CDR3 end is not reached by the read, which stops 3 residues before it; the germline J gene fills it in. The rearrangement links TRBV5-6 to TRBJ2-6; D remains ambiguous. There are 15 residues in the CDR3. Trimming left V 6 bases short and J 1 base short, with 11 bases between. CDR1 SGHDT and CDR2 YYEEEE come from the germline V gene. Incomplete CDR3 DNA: TGTGCCAGCACCTCTGTCGGTTCTGGGGCCAACGTC. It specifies CASTSVGSGANV. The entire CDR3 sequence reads CASTSVGSGANVLTF. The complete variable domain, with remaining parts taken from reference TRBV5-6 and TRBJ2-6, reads DAGVTQSPTHLIKTRGQQVTLRCSPKSGHDTVSWYQQALGQGPQFIFQYYEEEERQRGNFPDRFSGHQFPNYSSELNVNALLLGDSALYLCASTSVGSGANVLTFGAGSRLTVL.

The chain's CDR3 is CASRPQGYNEQFF. CDR3 DNA, as far as it was read: TGTGCCAGCAGGCCGCAGGGATACAATGAG. The rearrangement links TRBV2 to TRBJ2-1; D possibly corresponds to TRBD1 (5 bases). The read comes to an end 3 residues before the CDR3 does, leaving the germline J gene to fill in the end. CDR3 length: 13 residues. Trimming took off 6 bases at V and 4 bases at J, with 10 bases between the two ends. Germline CDR1 is SNHLY and CDR2 is FYNNEI.

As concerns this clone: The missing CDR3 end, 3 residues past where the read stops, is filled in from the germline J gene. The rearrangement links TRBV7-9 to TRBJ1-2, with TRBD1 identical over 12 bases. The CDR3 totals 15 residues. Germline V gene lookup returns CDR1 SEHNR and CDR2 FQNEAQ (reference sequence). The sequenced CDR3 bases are TGTGCCAGCAGCTTAGGGGGACAGGGGGCCTACGAC. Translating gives CASSLGGQGAYD. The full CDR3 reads CASSLGGQGAYDYTF.

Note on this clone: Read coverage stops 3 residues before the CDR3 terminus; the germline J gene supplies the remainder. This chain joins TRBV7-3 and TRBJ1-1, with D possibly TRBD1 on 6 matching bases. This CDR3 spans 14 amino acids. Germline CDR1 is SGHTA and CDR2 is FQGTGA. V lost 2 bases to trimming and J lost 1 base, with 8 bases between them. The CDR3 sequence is CASSLEQGNTEAFF. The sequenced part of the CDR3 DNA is TGTGCCAGCAGCTTAGAACAGGGGAACACTGAA.

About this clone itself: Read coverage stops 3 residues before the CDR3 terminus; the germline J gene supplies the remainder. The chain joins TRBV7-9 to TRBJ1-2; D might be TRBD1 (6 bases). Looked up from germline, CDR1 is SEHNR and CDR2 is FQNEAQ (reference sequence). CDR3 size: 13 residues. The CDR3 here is CASSLSGGYDYTF. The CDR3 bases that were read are TGTGCCAGCAGCTTGAGCGGGGGCTACGAC.

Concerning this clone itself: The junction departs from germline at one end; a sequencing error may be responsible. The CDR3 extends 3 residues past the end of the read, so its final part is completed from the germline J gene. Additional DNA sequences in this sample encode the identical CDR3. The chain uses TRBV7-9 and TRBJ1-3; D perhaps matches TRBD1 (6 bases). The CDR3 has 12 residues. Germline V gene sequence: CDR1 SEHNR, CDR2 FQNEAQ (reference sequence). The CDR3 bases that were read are TGTGCCAGCAGCCTAATGGGGGACACA. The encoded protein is CASSLMGDT. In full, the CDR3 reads CASSLMGDTIYF.

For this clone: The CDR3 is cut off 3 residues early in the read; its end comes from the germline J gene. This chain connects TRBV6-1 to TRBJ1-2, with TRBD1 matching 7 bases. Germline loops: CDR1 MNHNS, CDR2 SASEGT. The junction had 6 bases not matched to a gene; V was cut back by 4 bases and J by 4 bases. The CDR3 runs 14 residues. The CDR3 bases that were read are TGTGCCAGCAGTGGTCGACAGGGCAGCTATGGC. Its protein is CASSGRQGSYG. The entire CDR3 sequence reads CASSGRQGSYGYTF.

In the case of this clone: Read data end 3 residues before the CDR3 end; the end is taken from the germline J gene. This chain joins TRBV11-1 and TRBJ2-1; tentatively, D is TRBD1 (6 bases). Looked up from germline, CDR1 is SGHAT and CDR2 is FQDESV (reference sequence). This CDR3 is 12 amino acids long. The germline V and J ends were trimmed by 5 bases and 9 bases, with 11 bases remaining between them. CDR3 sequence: CASSPDRTEQFF. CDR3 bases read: TGTGCCAGCAGCCCTGACAGGACTGAG.

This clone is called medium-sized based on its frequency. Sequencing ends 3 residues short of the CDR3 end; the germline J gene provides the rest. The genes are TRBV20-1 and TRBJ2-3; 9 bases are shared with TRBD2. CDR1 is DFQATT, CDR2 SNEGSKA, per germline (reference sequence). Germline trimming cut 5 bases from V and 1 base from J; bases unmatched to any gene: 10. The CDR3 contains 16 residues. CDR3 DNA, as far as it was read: TGCAGTGCTTTATATTTAGCGGGAGAGGGCACAGATACG. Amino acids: CSALYLAGEGTDT. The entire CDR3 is CSALYLAGEGTDTQYF.

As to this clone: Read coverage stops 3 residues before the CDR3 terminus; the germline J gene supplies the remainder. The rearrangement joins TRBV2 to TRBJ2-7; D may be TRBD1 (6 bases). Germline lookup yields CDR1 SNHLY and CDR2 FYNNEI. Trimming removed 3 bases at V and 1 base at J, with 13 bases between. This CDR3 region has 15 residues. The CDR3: CASSDRGPPSYEQYF. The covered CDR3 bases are TGTGCCAGCAGTGACAGGGGACCGCCTTCCTACGAG.

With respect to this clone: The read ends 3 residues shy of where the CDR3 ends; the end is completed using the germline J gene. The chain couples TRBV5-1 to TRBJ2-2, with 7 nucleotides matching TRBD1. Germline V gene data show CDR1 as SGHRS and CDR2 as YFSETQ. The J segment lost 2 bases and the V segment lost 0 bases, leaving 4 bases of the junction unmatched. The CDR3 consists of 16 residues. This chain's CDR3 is CASSLAGQRNTGELFF. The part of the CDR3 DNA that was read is TGCGCCAGCAGCTTGGCGGGACAGCGTAACACCGGGGAG. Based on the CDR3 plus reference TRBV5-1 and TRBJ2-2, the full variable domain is KAGVTQTPRYLIKTRGQQVTLSCSPISGHRSVSWYQQTPGQGLQFLFEYFSETQRNKGNFPGRFSGRQFSNSRSEMNVSTLELGDSALYLCASSLAGQRNTGELFFGEGSRLTVL.

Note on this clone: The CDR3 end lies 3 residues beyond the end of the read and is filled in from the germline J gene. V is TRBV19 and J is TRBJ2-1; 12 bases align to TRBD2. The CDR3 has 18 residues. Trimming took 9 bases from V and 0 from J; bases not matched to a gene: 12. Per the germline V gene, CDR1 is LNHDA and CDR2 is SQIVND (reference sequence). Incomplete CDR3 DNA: TGTGCCAGCCCAGGGTGGCTAGCGGGGGGGAGCTCCTACAATGAG. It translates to CASPGWLAGGSSYNE. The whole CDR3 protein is CASPGWLAGGSSYNEQFF.

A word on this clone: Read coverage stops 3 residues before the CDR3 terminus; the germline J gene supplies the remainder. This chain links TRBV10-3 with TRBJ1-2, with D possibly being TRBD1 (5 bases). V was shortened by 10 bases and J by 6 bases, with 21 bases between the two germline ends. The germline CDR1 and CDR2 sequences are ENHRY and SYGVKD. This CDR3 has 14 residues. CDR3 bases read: TGTGCCACCCATAGGACACAACAAGGGGATGGC. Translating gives CATHRTQQGDG. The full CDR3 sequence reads CATHRTQQGDGYTF.

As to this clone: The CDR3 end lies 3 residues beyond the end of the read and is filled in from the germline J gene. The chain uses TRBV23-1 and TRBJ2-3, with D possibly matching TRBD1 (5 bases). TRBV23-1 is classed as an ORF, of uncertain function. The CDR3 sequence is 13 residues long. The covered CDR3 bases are TGCGCCAGCATCCCCACAGGCCAAGAGACG. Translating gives CASIPTGQET. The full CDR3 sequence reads CASIPTGQETQYF.

The covered CDR3 bases are TGTGCCAGTAGGATGGACAGCGACTATGGC. Amino acid sequence: CASRMDSDYG. The whole CDR3 protein reads CASRMDSDYGYTF. V and J are TRBV19 and TRBJ1-2, with D perhaps TRBD1 (6 bases). The CDR3 extends 3 residues past the end of the read, so its final part is completed from the germline J gene. CDR3 length equals 13 residues. Germline CDR1 is LNHDA and CDR2 is SQIVND (reference sequence). The V gene lost 6 bases and the J gene lost 3 bases, with 11 bases spanning the gap.

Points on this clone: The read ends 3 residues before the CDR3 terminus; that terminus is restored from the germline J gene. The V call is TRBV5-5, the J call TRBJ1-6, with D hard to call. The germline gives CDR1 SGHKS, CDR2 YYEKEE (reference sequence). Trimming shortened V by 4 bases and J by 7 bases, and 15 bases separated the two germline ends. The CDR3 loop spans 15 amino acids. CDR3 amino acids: CASSRTQAGNSPLHF. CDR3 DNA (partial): TGTGCCAGCAGCAGGACCCAGGCGGGAAATTCACCC.

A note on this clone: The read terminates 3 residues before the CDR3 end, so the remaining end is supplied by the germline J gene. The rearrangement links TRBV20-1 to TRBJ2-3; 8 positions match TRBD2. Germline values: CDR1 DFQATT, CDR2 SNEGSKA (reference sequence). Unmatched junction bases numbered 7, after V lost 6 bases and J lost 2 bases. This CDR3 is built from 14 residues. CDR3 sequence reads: CSATSGLFTDTQYF. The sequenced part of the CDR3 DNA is TGCAGTGCCACTAGCGGACTCTTCACAGATACG.

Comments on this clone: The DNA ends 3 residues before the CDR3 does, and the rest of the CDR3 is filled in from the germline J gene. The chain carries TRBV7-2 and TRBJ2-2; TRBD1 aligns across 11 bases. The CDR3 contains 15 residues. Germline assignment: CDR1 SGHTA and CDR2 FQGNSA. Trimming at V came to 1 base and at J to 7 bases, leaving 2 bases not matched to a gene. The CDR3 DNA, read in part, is TGTGCCAGCAGCTTAGGGGGGACAGGGGGCGGGGAG. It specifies CASSLGGTGGGE. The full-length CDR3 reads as CASSLGGTGGGELFF.

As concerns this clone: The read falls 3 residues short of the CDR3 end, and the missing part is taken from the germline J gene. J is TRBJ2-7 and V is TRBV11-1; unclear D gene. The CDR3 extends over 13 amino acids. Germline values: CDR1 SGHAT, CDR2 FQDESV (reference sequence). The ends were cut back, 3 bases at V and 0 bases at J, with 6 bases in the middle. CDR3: CASSFDISYEQYF. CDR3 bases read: TGTGCCAGCAGCTTCGACATCTCCTACGAG.

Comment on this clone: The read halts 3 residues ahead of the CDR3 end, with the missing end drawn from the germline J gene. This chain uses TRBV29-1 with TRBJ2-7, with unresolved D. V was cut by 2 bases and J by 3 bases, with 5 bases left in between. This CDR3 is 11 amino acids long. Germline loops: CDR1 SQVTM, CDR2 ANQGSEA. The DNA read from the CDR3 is TGCAGCGTTGAACGAGGCTACGAG. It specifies CSVERGYE. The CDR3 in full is CSVERGYEQYF.

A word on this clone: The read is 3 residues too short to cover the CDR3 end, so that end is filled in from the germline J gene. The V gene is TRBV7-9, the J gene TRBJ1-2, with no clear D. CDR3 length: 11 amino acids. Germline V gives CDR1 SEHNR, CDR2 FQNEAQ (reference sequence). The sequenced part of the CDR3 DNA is TGTGCCAGCAGCCAGTCAGGAGGC. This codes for CASSQSGG. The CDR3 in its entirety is CASSQSGGYTF.

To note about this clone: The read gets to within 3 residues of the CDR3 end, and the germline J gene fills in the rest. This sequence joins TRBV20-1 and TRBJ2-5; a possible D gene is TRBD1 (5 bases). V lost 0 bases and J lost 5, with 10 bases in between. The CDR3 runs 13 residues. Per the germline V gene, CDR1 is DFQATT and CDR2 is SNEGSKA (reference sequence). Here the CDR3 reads CSARDLSGETQYF. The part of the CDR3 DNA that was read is TGCAGTGCTAGAGATCTTTCAGGGGAGACC.

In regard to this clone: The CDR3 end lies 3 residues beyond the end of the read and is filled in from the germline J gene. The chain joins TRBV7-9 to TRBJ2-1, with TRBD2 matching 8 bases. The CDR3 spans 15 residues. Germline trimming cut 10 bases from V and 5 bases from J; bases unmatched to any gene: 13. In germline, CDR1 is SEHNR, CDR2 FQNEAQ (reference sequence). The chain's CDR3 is CAIRGGALRDNEQFF. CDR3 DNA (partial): TGTGCCATACGGGGGGGGGCCCTTAGGGACAATGAG.

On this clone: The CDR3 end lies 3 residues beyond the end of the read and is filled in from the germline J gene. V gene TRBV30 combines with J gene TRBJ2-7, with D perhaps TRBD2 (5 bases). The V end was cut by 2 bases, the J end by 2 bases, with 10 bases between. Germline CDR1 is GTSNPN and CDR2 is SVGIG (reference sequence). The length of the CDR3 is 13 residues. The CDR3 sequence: CAWSSGVAYEQYF. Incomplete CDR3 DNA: TGTGCCTGGAGTAGCGGCGTAGCCTACGAG.